This TCR beta chain was captured by sequencing in a study of CD8 T cells in Susac syndrome (dated by TCRdb to the late 2010s). At the level of the whole study: The study used repertoire sequencing to test whether antigen drove CD8+ T cell activation and differentiation in Susac syndrome.

Paper-wide results and their limitations: The number of individuals in the TCR sequencing and HLA analysis was recognized as being relatively small.

Peripheral blood CD8+ and CD4+ T cells from healthy donors, Susac syndrome patients and multiple sclerosis patients were profiled using high-throughput TCR beta sequencing. Healthy donors were included as age- and sex-matched controls. Bulk CD8+ and CD4+ T cells were purified by magnetic negative isolation, whereas CD8+ TEMRA cells were enriched by FACS. Blood was collected in EDTA tubes and processed within 24 hours, with PBMCs isolated through density gradient centrifugation. PBMCs destined for TCR sequencing were cryopreserved in liquid nitrogen and later thawed in a 37 °C water bath. The sorted or isolated CD4+, CD8+ and CD8+ TEMRA cells had a purity of 90% or higher. Of note for this clonotype: Its antigen specificity is not known. The input lacks base qualities; no much larger clone sits a single base away.

CDR1 and CDR2 were assigned from the germline V gene (reference sequence) as SEHNR and FQNEAQ. The V and J ends are trimmed by 4 bases and 8 bases, leaving 14 bases between them. The CDR3, cysteine through phenylalanine, is 13 amino acids long. Of the read, only the CDR3 DNA is kept; its 39 bases are in frame from base 1. RNA was extracted using the RNeasy kit, and roughly 0.45 to 1 ug of the RNA was reverse transcribed with random hexamers. The immunoSEQ multiplex PCR assay, which covers 54 Vbeta and 13 Jbeta segments, was used to amplify TCR beta CDR3 regions. Bias from PCR amplification was corrected by using a synthetic template baseline for primer optimization and for computational correction. The authors processed their data as follows. Only productive sequences were kept, with reads annotated to V, D and J genes according to IMGT and analyzed in immunoSEQ Analyzer. To calculate clonality, Shannon entropy was normalized by log2 of the number of productive unique sequences and then subtracted from one. For each patient and control, public and private clones were evaluated within the 100 most prevalent clones. Clones were defined as Susac-specific when absent from the healthy and MS cohorts, from about 1,100 published viral clones and from other ImmuneACCESS disease sequences. Clones were called with MiXCR by TCRdb after fastp trimmed the public reads at Q25, and only in-frame beta chains were retained. Merged by CDR3 protein, the rows form single entries marked with the most common genes and DNA. The V and J calls and clone size are TCRdb's, not the authors'. The sample yields approximately 120,000 distinct CDR3 sequences; about 94% were counted once. The ten top clones hold more than 0.075% of the sample.

The receptor's source is a human donor in good health. The sequence links TRBV7-9 to TRBJ1-2, with TRBD1 perhaps the D gene, on 6 matching bases. The sequenced sample consisted of CD4+ T cells from PBMCs. The CDR3 protein: CASSSQGTMGYTF. The nucleotide sequence is given as TGTGCCAGCAGCTCTCAGGGGACGATGGGCTACACCTTC. The entire variable domain, with the stretches around the CDR3 drawn from the reference TRBV7-9 and TRBJ1-2 proteins, is DTGVSQNPRHKITKRGQNVTFRCDPISEHNRLYWYRQTLGQGPEFLTYFQNEAQLEKSRLLSDRFSAERPKGSFSTLEIQRTEQGDSAMYLCASSSQGTMGYTFGSGTRLTVV.